What follows are 21 T cell receptor beta chains derived from one specimen sequenced in a study of T-cell reconstitution after alpha-beta-depleted transplantation in children. Preparation of the TCRbeta library used unique molecular identifiers. TCRdb used MiXCR to reprocess the PCR reads, holding one entry per CDR3 protein. The table shows 150,000 to 200,000 distinct CDR3 sequences, with approximately 7% occurring only once. The sample was PBMCs from the stem cell graft donor, taken from the stem cell graft. Receptor source: a human donor who donated a stem cell graft to a child with Wiskott-Aldrich syndrome.

This clonotype was picked up many times. The genes are TRBV5-1 and TRBJ2-3; D may correspond to TRBD1 or TRBD2 (5 bases each). The CDR3 spans 13 residues. Between the trimmed V and J ends, which lost 2 bases and 5 bases, there was a span of 9 bases. CDR1 and CDR2 from the germline V gene are SGHRS and YFSETQ. The CDR3 bases are TGCGCCAGCAGCTTCAGGGAGCAAGATACGCAGTATTTT. It yields the protein CASSFREQDTQYF.

This clonotype has only a few counts. The CDR3 protein is CASSIGFGTGVTGELFF. In DNA, the CDR3 is TGTGCCAGTAGTATAGGGTTCGGGACAGGGGTGACCGGGGAGCTGTTTTTT. The rearrangement uses TRBV19 and TRBJ2-2, with 10 positions matching TRBD1. The CDR3 extends over 17 amino acids. V lost 1 base to trimming and J lost 5 bases; unmatched junction nucleotides: 7. Germline V gives CDR1 LNHDA, CDR2 SQIVND (reference sequence).

This clonotype was observed many times. This chain joins TRBV7-2 and TRBJ2-3, with 9 bases fitting TRBD2. The CDR3 contains 15 residues. V dropped 5 bases and J dropped 3; count of bases not matched to a gene: 6. CDR1 is SGHTA and CDR2 is FQGNSA in the germline V gene. The CDR3 here is CASSRASGVTDTQYF. DNA of the CDR3: TGTGCCAGCAGCAGGGCTAGCGGGGTGACAGATACGCAGTATTTT.

V gene TRBV6-2 or TRBV6-3 combines with J gene TRBJ2-3, with D possibly TRBD2 on 6 matching bases. Deletions cut 5 bases from V and 5 bases from J, with 20 bases between. The germline CDR1 and CDR2 sequences are MNHEY and SVGEGT. This CDR3 spans 16 amino acids. CDR3 loop: CASSPGGGWAGDTQYF. CDR3 coding DNA: TGTGCCAGCAGTCCAGGTGGAGGGTGGGCGGGAGATACGCAGTATTTT.

The V call is TRBV10-1, the J call TRBJ1-1; D not certain. Trimming removed 7 bases from V and 6 bases from J, with 9 bases in between. This CDR3 comprises 11 residues. Germline CDR1 and CDR2: WNHNN and SYGVQD (reference sequence). The CDR3 DNA follows: TGCGCCAGCAAGTGGGAGGCTGAAGCTTTCTTT. Protein: CASKWEAEAFF.

This clonotype was counted a few times. The chain is built from TRBV27 and TRBJ2-2, with 9 bases identical to TRBD2. V lost 7 bases to trimming and J lost 5 bases; unmatched junction nucleotides: 14. From germline, CDR1 is MNHEY and CDR2 SMNVEV (reference sequence). CDR3 length: 17 residues. In nucleotides, the CDR3 is TGTGCCAGCACCTTCTGGGGGGCTAGCGGGGCTACCGGGGAGCTGTTTTTT. It encodes CASTFWGASGATGELFF.

This clonotype has a count of ten or more. The chain joins TRBV7-8 to TRBJ1-6, with D maybe TRBD1 (5 bases). CDR1 is SGHVS and CDR2 is FQNEAQ in the germline V gene. V was pared by 5 bases and J by 9 bases, with 17 bases between. The CDR3 is 15 residues long. Here the CDR3 DNA reads TGTGCCAGCAGCACTTATGGGACCAGTCTTTCACCCCTCCACTTT. Translating it yields CASSTYGTSLSPLHF.

In its sample, this clonotype was seen many times. The chain is built from TRBV7-2 and TRBJ2-1, with TRBD2 identical over 10 bases. This CDR3 has 16 amino acids. V was pared by 3 bases and J by 2 bases, with 4 bases of the junction left unmatched. In germline, CDR1 is SGHTA, CDR2 FQGNSA. DNA for the CDR3: TGTGCCAGCAGCTTCAAGCGGGGGGGCGCCTACAATGAGCAGTTCTTC. This sequence encodes CASSFKRGGAYNEQFF.

This clonotype was seen ten or more times. The V call is TRBV7-8, the J call TRBJ2-1; D gene uncertain. Germline CDR1 reads SGHVS; CDR2 reads FQNEAQ. The CDR3 has 14 amino acids. V was pared by 0 bases and J by 2 bases, with 5 bases between. CDR3 region: CASSLAMAYNEQFF. For the CDR3, the DNA is TGTGCCAGCAGCTTAGCGATGGCCTACAATGAGCAGTTCTTC.

This clonotype has ten or more counts. The chain joins TRBV5-1 to TRBJ2-6; possibly TRBD1 for D (5 bases). The germline CDR1 and CDR2 sequences are SGHRS and YFSETQ. Trimming stripped 5 bases from V and 0 bases from J, with 9 bases between. The CDR3 is made up of 15 amino acids. In DNA form, the CDR3 reads TGCGCCAGCAGTTTAGACAGCTCTGGGGCCAACGTCCTGACTTTC. Translating it yields CASSLDSSGANVLTF.

This clonotype was counted only a few times. This chain uses TRBV25-1 with TRBJ2-7; D unclear. Germline CDR1 and CDR2: MGHDK and SYGVNS. This CDR3 has 14 amino acids. V dropped 3 bases and J dropped 4 bases, with 13 bases sitting between them. DNA for the CDR3: TGTGCCAGCAGTGAGGACGCCCAAAGGTACGAGCAGTACTTC. This codes for CASSEDAQRYEQYF.

This clonotype was seen at least ten times. This chain connects TRBV29-1 to TRBJ1-2; no definite D call. This CDR3 has 16 amino acids. The ends were cut back, 0 bases at V and 4 bases at J, with 18 bases in the middle. From germline, CDR1 is SQVTM and CDR2 ANQGSEA. CDR3 sequence (DNA): TGCAGCGTTGAAGATCTTGAAGGGTCCGGACTCTATGGCTACACCTTC. Translation: CSVEDLEGSGLYGYTF.

The J gene is TRBJ1-4, the V gene TRBV19; 7 positions agree with TRBD1. Germline V gene sequence: CDR1 LNHDA, CDR2 SQIVND (reference sequence). This CDR3 comprises 15 residues. The J segment lost 5 bases and the V segment lost 3 bases, leaving 6 bases of the junction unmatched. The CDR3 loop reads CASSIFATGNEKLFF. The CDR3 DNA reads as TGTGCCAGTAGTATTTTCGCGACAGGGAATGAAAAACTGTTTTTT.

This clonotype was observed at least ten times. The chain is built from TRBV10-3 and TRBJ1-5; D gene ambiguous. CDR3 size: 16 residues. Germline V gives CDR1 ENHRY, CDR2 SYGVKD. Deletions cut 0 bases from V and 2 bases from J, with 11 bases between. CDR3 in DNA: TGTGCCATCAGTGAGTCTTCGAACGGTGGCAATCAGCCCCAGCATTTT. Its translation: CAISESSNGGNQPQHF.

This clonotype was seen a few times. V and J are TRBV12-3 or TRBV12-4 and TRBJ2-7; D is tentatively TRBD1 or TRBD2 (6 bases each). V lost 6 bases and J lost 6, with 15 bases in between. This CDR3 has 13 residues. In nucleotides, the CDR3 is TGTGCCAGCAGACAGTCGGGGGCCCCCGAGCAGTACTTC. Translated: CASRQSGAPEQYF.

This clonotype was observed a few times. This chain uses TRBV3-1 with TRBJ2-1; D gene uncertain. CDR3 length equals 14 residues. The ends were cut back, 2 bases at V and 10 bases at J, with 15 bases in the middle. Germline values: CDR1 LGHDT, CDR2 YNNKEL (reference sequence). The CDR3 loop reads CASSQLRQTQEQFF. For the CDR3, the DNA is TGTGCCAGCAGCCAACTGAGACAAACTCAGGAGCAGTTCTTC.

The genes are TRBV15 and TRBJ1-1; TRBD1 aligns across 9 bases. The CDR3 covers 17 residues. Germline-derived CDR1 and CDR2 are LNHNV and YYDKDF (reference sequence). V trimming: 0 bases; J trimming: 3 bases; junction bases outside the gene matches: 8. DNA of the CDR3: TGTGCCACCAGCAGAGATACAGGGGGCGGGGGGTACACTGAAGCTTTCTTT. It encodes CATSRDTGGGGYTEAFF.

This clonotype was counted many times. This chain links TRBV9 with TRBJ2-5; 10 nucleotides agree with TRBD1. The length of the CDR3 is 13 residues. V gave up 4 bases and J gave up 9 bases; unmatched junction bases: 6. Germline V lookup: CDR1 SGDLS, CDR2 YYNGEE. CDR3 sequence: CASSFGQGVAQYF. The CDR3 region has the DNA TGTGCCAGCAGCTTCGGACAGGGGGTGGCCCAGTACTTC. The entire variable domain, with the rest obtained from reference TRBV9 and TRBJ2-5, is as follows: DSGVTQTPKHLITATGQRVTLRCSPRSGDLSVYWYQQSLDQGLQFLIQYYNGEERAKGNILERFSAQQFPDLHSELNLSSLELGDSALYFCASSFGQGVAQYFGPGTRLLVL.

This chain uses TRBV28 with TRBJ2-6; D possibly corresponds to TRBD1 (5 bases). V dropped 3 bases and J dropped 2 bases, with 8 bases sitting between them. Germline CDR1 and CDR2: MDHEN and SYDVKM. This CDR3 comprises 15 residues. CDR3 in amino acids: CASSLTVPGANVLTF. The CDR3 nucleotides are TGTGCCAGCAGTTTGACAGTCCCTGGGGCCAACGTCCTGACTTTC.

There are many counts of this clonotype. The chain uses TRBV13 and TRBJ2-7; TRBD2 might be the D (6 bases). The CDR3 has 13 amino acids. Per the germline V gene, CDR1 is PRHDT and CDR2 is FYEKMQ (reference sequence). Trimming removed 4 bases at V and 7 bases at J, with 14 bases between. This CDR3 reads CASSSVGLGEQYF. As DNA, the CDR3 is TGTGCCAGCAGCTCCGTGGGACTCGGGGAGCAGTACTTC.

In its sample, this clonotype was seen many times. The chain recombines TRBV11-1 with TRBJ2-1; 9 positions match TRBD2. The V gene's germline CDR1 is SGHAT and CDR2 FQDESV (reference sequence). The CDR3 extends over 19 amino acids. With V trimmed by 8 bases and J by 4 bases, 21 bases remained unmatched. CDR3 amino acids: CASLLLGTRRAGGYNEQFF. The CDR3 nucleotides read TGTGCCAGCCTGTTGCTCGGGACGAGGCGAGCGGGGGGATACAATGAGCAGTTCTTC.